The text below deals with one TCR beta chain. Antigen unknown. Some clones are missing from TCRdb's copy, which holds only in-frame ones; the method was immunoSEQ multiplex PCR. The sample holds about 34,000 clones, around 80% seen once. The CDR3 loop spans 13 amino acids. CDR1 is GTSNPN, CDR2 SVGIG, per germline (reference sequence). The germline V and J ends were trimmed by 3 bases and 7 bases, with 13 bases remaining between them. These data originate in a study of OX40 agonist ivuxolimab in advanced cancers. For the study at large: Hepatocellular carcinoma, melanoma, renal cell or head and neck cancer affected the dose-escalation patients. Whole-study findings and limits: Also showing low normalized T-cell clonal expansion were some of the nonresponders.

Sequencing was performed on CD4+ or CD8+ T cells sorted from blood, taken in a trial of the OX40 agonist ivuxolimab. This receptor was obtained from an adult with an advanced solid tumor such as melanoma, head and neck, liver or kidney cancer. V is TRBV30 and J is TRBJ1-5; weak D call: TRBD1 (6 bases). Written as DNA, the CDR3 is TGTGCCTGGAGCAGGGGAATCGGACAGCCCCAGCATTTT. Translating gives CAWSRGIGQPQHF.